This TCR beta chain was recorded in a study of cytomegalovirus exposure and HLA in healthy donors. Study in general: The roughly 130 validation repertoires, a later analysis reported, used the same platform as the roughly 660 repertoires from the first cohort.

The validation cohort, a group of 120 or so subjects, included the donors and was separate from the roughly 670-subject first cohort. The method was immunoSEQ multiplex PCR; TCRdb's version includes in-frame clones alone and lacks a portion of them. The sample carries over 200,000 clones, 90% recorded once. In germline, CDR1 is SNHLY, CDR2 FYNNEI. This CDR3 spans 16 amino acids. The V gene end was trimmed by 6 bases and the J gene end by 3 bases; junction bases not matched to a gene: 9. Sequencing used PBMCs. This chain joins TRBV2 and TRBJ1-5; 9 bases fit TRBD1. This sequence was found in a woman younger than 35 in good health and CMV-seronegative. The chain's CDR3 is CASRPGTGIANQPQHF. The CDR3 nucleotides are TGTGCCAGCAGACCCGGGACAGGGATTGCCAATCAGCCCCAGCATTTT.